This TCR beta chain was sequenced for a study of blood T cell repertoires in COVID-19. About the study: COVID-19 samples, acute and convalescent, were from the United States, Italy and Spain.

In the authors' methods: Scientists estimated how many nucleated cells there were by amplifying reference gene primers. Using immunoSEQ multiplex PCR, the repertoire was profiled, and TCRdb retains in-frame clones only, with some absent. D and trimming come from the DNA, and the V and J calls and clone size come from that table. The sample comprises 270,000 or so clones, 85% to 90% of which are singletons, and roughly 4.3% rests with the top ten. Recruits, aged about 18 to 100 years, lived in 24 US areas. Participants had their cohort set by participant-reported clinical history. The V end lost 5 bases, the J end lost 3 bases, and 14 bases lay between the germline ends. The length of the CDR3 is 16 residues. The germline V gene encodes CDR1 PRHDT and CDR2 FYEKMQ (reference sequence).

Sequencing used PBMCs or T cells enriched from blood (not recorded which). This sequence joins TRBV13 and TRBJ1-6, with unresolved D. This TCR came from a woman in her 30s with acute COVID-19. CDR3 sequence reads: CASSAGGRSYNSPLHF. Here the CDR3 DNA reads TGTGCCAGCAGCGCGGGCGGACGGAGCTATAATTCACCCCTCCACTTT.